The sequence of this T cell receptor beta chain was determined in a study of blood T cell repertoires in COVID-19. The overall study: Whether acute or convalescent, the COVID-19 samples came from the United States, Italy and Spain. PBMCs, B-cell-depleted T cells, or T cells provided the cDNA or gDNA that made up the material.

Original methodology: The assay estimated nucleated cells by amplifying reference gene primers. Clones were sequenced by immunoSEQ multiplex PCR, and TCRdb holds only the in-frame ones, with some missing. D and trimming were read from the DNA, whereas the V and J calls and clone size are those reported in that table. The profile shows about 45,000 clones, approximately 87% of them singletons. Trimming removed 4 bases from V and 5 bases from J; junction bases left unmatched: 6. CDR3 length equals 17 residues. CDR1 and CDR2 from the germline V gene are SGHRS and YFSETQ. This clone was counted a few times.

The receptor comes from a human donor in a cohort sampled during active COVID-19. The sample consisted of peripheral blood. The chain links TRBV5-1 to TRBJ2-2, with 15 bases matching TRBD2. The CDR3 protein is CASSPGLAGGLTGELFF. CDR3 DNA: TGCGCCAGCAGCCCGGGACTAGCGGGGGGATTGACCGGGGAGCTGTTTTTT.